This TCR beta chain emerged from a study of liver allograft versus peripheral blood T cells. Study as a whole: Transplanted livers held T cell receptor repertoires, and these were compared with repertoires in recipients' peripheral blood. Study-wide results and limits: Intragraft liver T cell receptor repertoires reportedly differed from peripheral blood repertoires.

To note about this clonotype: The antigen remains unidentified.

TCRdb called the reads again in MiXCR, with one record for every CDR3 protein. In the table there are around 13,000 distinct CDR3 sequences, 25% to 30% of which are singletons. CDR3 length equals 13 residues. The V gene's germline CDR1 is MNHNS and CDR2 SASEGT. V lost 9 bases to trimming and J lost 7 bases; unmatched junction nucleotides: 11. The sequence was collected from a human patient who had a liver transplant. The graft donor may account for some of the T cells. This chain connects TRBV6-1 to TRBJ1-1, with 7 bases fitting TRBD1. DNA for the CDR3: TGTGCCAGATTCTTAGGGGGCGAAGGTGAAGCTTTCTTT. The encoded protein is CARFLGGEGEAFF.